One sample yielded the 3 T cell receptor beta chains listed below, sequenced in a study of blood T cell repertoires in COVID-19. Some clones are missing from TCRdb's copy, which holds only in-frame ones; the method was immunoSEQ multiplex PCR. This table has roughly 250,000 clones, roughly 87% appearing once. Sequenced material: PBMCs or T cells enriched from blood (not recorded which). These receptors were collected from a young woman with acute COVID-19.

Regarding this clone: The sample carries other DNA sequences with the same CDR3. The J gene is TRBJ2-5, the V gene TRBV3-1 (or the pseudogene TRBV3-2), with D unresolved. The CDR3 spans 12 residues. CDR1 and CDR2 (germline): LGHDT, YNNKEL (reference sequence). V was trimmed by 1 base and J by 4 bases, leaving 4 bases between them. CDR3 sequence: CASSQAGETQYF. The CDR3 DNA reads TGTGCCAGCAGCCAAGCGGGAGAGACCCAGTACTTC.

The table lists this clone with a count of one. The chain couples TRBV10-3 to TRBJ2-7; a weak D match, TRBD2 (6 bases). The germline V gene encodes CDR1 ENHRY and CDR2 SYGVKD. The V and J ends lost 4 bases and 7 bases respectively, with 11 bases between them. The length of the CDR3 is 12 residues. As DNA, the CDR3 is TGTGCCATCAGTGCGCCTGGGGGGGAGCAGTACTTC. This gives the protein CAISAPGGEQYF.

This chain joins TRBV10-3 and TRBJ1-5; 12 bases map to TRBD1. CDR3 size: 17 residues. Germline V gene data show CDR1 as ENHRY and CDR2 as SYGVKD. J gave up 7 bases and V 5 bases, and 12 bases lay outside the gene matches. The CDR3 bases are TGTGCCATCAGTAACCGGGACAGGGGGCTCTTGGAACAGCCCCAGCATTTT. Residues: CAISNRDRGLLEQPQHF.